These 23 T cell receptor beta chains were sequenced from one sample in a study of blood T cell repertoires in COVID-19. Assay used: immunoSEQ multiplex PCR; TCRdb lists only in-frame clones, some missing. The sample holds roughly 230,000 clones, around 84% seen once. Sequencing was performed on peripheral blood. The receptor set was obtained from a woman of 80 years or more with COVID-19, enrolled during active disease.

The V call is TRBV6-5, the J call TRBJ1-5; 7 bases agree with TRBD1. The CDR3 totals 16 residues. Germline V lookup: CDR1 MNHEY, CDR2 SVGAGI. Trimming removed 4 bases from V and 7 bases from J; junction bases left unmatched: 13. CDR3 sequence: CASSSTPRGIGQPQHF. CDR3 nucleotides: TGTGCCAGCAGTTCCACCCCCAGGGGGATTGGGCAGCCCCAGCATTTT.

V gene TRBV6-1 combines with J gene TRBJ1-5; a weak D match, TRBD1 (5 bases). From germline, CDR1 is MNHNS and CDR2 SASEGT. The length of the CDR3 is 15 residues. With 2 bases removed from V and 1 base from J, the gap between germline ends came to 9 bases. The CDR3 region has the DNA TGTGCCAGCAGTGAAAGGGCAGGGAGCAATCAGCCCCAGCATTTT. This encodes CASSERAGSNQPQHF.

J is TRBJ1-1 and V is TRBV6-2 or TRBV6-3; D call uncertain. V lost 3 bases to trimming and J lost 0 bases, with 8 bases between them. Germline V CDR1 and CDR2: MNHEY, SVGEGT. This CDR3 is built from 14 residues. The chain's CDR3 is CASSYSGLNTEAFF. The CDR3 DNA reads as TGTGCCAGCAGTTATAGCGGTTTGAACACTGAAGCTTTCTTT.

A single count supports this clone. J is TRBJ2-3 and V is TRBV5-4; 11 nucleotides agree with TRBD2. CDR3 length: 16 residues. Germline loops: CDR1 SGHNT, CDR2 YYREEE (reference sequence). V gave up 2 bases and J gave up 5 bases; unmatched junction bases: 7. In DNA, the CDR3 is TGTGCCAGCAGCTTATTAGCGGGGGGGCCGATAGATACGCAGTATTTT. Protein sequence: CASSLLAGGPIDTQYF.

The rearrangement joins TRBV11-2 to TRBJ1-4; weak D call: TRBD1 (6 bases). The V end was cut by 3 bases, the J end by 5 bases, with 10 bases between. Germline V CDR1 and CDR2: SGHAT, FQNNGV. CDR3 length: 14 residues. DNA of the CDR3: TGTGCCAGCAGCTTGGGGGCAGGGAATGAAAAACTGTTTTTT. Translation: CASSLGAGNEKLFF.

V usage is TRBV28 and J usage is TRBJ2-6, with D perhaps matching TRBD2 (7 bases). Trimming pared 7 bases from V and 2 bases from J, leaving 15 bases between. Per germline, CDR1 MDHEN and CDR2 SYDVKM. This CDR3 contains 16 residues. CDR3 protein: CASTPRGAPGANVLTF. In DNA, the CDR3 is TGTGCCAGCACCCCACGGGGGGCCCCTGGGGCCAACGTCCTGACTTTC.

In DNA, the CDR3 is TGTGCCAGCAGCCAATGGGATAGGACAGGGGATACTGAGCAGTTCTTC. Its translation: CASSQWDRTGDTEQFF. The chain employs TRBV3-1 (or the pseudogene TRBV3-2) and TRBJ2-1; 9 positions agree with TRBD1. CDR1 and CDR2 (germline): LGHDT, YNNKEL (reference sequence). The J segment lost 9 bases and the V segment lost 2 bases, leaving 11 bases of the junction unmatched. The CDR3 covers 16 residues.

The chain carries TRBV29-1 and TRBJ2-3; 12 nucleotides match TRBD1. The CDR3 contains 14 residues. With V trimmed by 1 base and J by 6 bases, 2 bases remained unmatched. The germline gives CDR1 SQVTM, CDR2 ANQGSEA. CDR3 bases: TGCAGCGTTGAAGGGGGACAGGGGGCTGATACGCAGTATTTT. Amino acids: CSVEGGQGADTQYF.

The V gene is TRBV7-2, the J gene TRBJ2-5, with D perhaps TRBD1 (5 bases). Trimming removed 1 base at V and 5 bases at J, with 11 bases between. Germline CDR1 SGHTA, CDR2 FQGNSA. This CDR3 contains 14 residues. The CDR3 DNA reads as TGTGCCAGCAGCTTAGGGCAGGGCGCGGAGACCCAGTACTTC. It translates to CASSLGQGAETQYF.

The V call is TRBV5-8, the J call TRBJ1-1; TRBD1 matches at 10 bases. This CDR3 has 16 residues. Germline V gene sequence: CDR1 SGHTS, CDR2 YDEGEE. V lost 2 bases and J lost 2; bases outside the gene matches: 6. CDR3 DNA sequence: TGTGCCAGCAGCTTCCGGACAGGGGGGGGCAACACTGAAGCTTTCTTT. Amino acid sequence: CASSFRTGGGNTEAFF.

The table lists this clone with a count of one. The V gene is TRBV30, the J gene TRBJ1-5, with a tentative D call TRBD1 (5 bases). There are 13 residues in the CDR3. In germline, CDR1 is GTSNPN, CDR2 SVGIG (reference sequence). With 0 bases removed from V and 7 bases from J, the gap between germline ends came to 10 bases. Written as DNA, the CDR3 is TGTGCCTGGAGTGTATCCAGGGCCCAGCCCCAGCATTTT. It encodes CAWSVSRAQPQHF. Using reference TRBV30 and TRBJ1-5 for the parts outside the CDR3, the full variable domain is SQTIHQWPATLVQPVGSPLSLECTVEGTSNPNLYWYRQAAGRGLQLLFYSVGIGQISSEVPQNLSASRPQDRQFILSSKKLLLSDSGFYLCAWSVSRAQPQHFGDGTRLSIL.

The chain has TRBV10-1 and TRBJ2-3; 8 nucleotides align to TRBD2. The CDR3 length is 14 residues. In germline, CDR1 is WNHNN, CDR2 SYGVQD (reference sequence). Trimming cost V 10 bases and J 4 bases; bases outside gene matches: 10. The CDR3: CATCPGLGADTQYF. As DNA, the CDR3 is TGCGCCACCTGTCCGGGACTAGGGGCAGATACGCAGTATTTT.

The rearrangement uses TRBV9 and TRBJ2-3, with 9 positions matching TRBD1. Germline V gives CDR1 SGDLS, CDR2 YYNGEE. The CDR3 totals 13 residues. After removal of 6 bases from V and 11 bases from J, the junction contained 10 bases not matched to a gene. The CDR3 DNA is TGTGCCAGCAACTCAGACGGGACAGGGAGGCAGTATTTT. This encodes CASNSDGTGRQYF.

The gene calls are TRBV18 and TRBJ2-3; weak D call: TRBD2 (6 bases). This CDR3 contains 15 residues. V lost 0 bases to trimming and J lost 1 base, with 8 bases between them. Germline-derived CDR1 and CDR2 are KGHSH and LQKENI. CDR3 sequence reads: CASSPPGLRTDTQYF. The CDR3, as DNA: TGTGCCAGCTCACCACCGGGACTCCGCACAGATACGCAGTATTTT. The complete variable domain, with remaining parts taken from reference TRBV18 and TRBJ2-3, reads NAGVMQNPRHLVRRRGQEARLRCSPMKGHSHVYWYRQLPEEGLKFMVYLQKENIIDESGMPKERFSAEFPKEGPSILRIQQVVRGDSAAYFCASSPPGLRTDTQYFGPGTRLTVL.

The chain joins TRBV2 to TRBJ1-3, with 7 bases lining up with TRBD1. Unmatched junction bases numbered 5, after V lost 6 bases and J lost 0 bases. The CDR3 runs 15 residues. The germline CDR1 and CDR2 sequences are SNHLY and FYNNEI. CDR3 sequence (DNA): TGTGCCAGCAGGCCACAGGGGAGCTCTGGAAACACCATATATTTT. Translation gives CASRPQGSSGNTIYF.

The rearrangement uses TRBV28 and TRBJ1-6; tentatively, D is TRBD1 (6 bases). The CDR3 consists of 14 residues. Germline V lookup: CDR1 MDHEN, CDR2 SYDVKM. V shed 8 bases and J shed 8 bases, with 16 bases lying between them. The CDR3 region is CASFGGRLDSPLHF. The CDR3 DNA sequence: TGTGCCAGCTTTGGGGGCCGACTCGATTCACCCCTCCACTTT.

V is TRBV11-3 and J is TRBJ2-7; D may be TRBD2 (5 bases). With 8 bases removed from V and 0 bases from J, the gap between germline ends came to 17 bases. Germline V gene lookup returns CDR1 SGHNT and CDR2 YENEEA. The CDR3 is made up of 15 amino acids. CDR3 DNA: TGTGCCAGCGGCGGACTTCATGTCCTCTCCTACGAGCAGTACGTC. Residues: CASGGLHVLSYEQYV.

DNA for the CDR3: TGTGCCAGCTCACGGACAGGGAGTAGTGGCTACACCTTC. Its protein product is CASSRTGSSGYTF. The chain is built from TRBV18 and TRBJ1-2, with 8 bases aligning to TRBD1. The V gene's germline CDR1 is KGHSH and CDR2 LQKENI. The CDR3 length is 13 residues. V trimming: 4 bases; J trimming: 7 bases; junction bases outside the gene matches: 5. Drawing the rest from reference TRBV18 and TRBJ1-2, the complete variable domain is NAGVMQNPRHLVRRRGQEARLRCSPMKGHSHVYWYRQLPEEGLKFMVYLQKENIIDESGMPKERFSAEFPKEGPSILRIQQVVRGDSAAYFCASSRTGSSGYTFGSGTRLTVV.

The V and J genes are TRBV6-6 and TRBJ1-3; 7 bases are shared with TRBD1. CDR3 length: 16 residues. Looked up from germline, CDR1 is MNHNY and CDR2 is SVGAGI (reference sequence). The trim removed 5 bases at V and 0 bases at J, leaving 7 bases unmatched. The DNA of the CDR3 is TGTGCCAGCAGTGCCCGGGACAGTTACTCTGGAAACACCATATATTTT. Translating gives CASSARDSYSGNTIYF.

CDR3: CASRKTVSSYNEQFF. The CDR3 bases are TGTGCCAGCAGGAAGACAGTAAGCTCCTACAATGAGCAGTTCTTC. The V and J genes are TRBV2 and TRBJ2-1; TRBD1 is a possible D gene (5 bases). V was shortened by 6 bases and J by 0 bases, with 12 bases between the two germline ends. Germline loops: CDR1 SNHLY, CDR2 FYNNEI. This CDR3 contains 15 residues.

This clone was counted a few times. V gene TRBV10-3 combines with J gene TRBJ1-2, with D possibly matching TRBD1 (5 bases). This CDR3 region has 13 residues. Trimming left V 7 bases short and J 2 bases short, with 11 bases between. Germline V CDR1 and CDR2: ENHRY, SYGVKD. The CDR3 nucleotides are TGTGCCATCACCTCCCCAGGGAACTATGGCTACACCTTC. It codes for CAITSPGNYGYTF.

V and J are TRBV12-5 and TRBJ1-5, with 7 nucleotides matching TRBD1. J lost 4 bases, V lost 1 base, and 4 bases had no gene match. The CDR3 loop spans 15 amino acids. Per germline, CDR1 LGHNT and CDR2 FRNRAP. CDR3 residues: CASGLEAGGNQPQHF. The CDR3 DNA reads TGTGCTAGTGGTTTGGAGGCAGGGGGGAATCAGCCCCAGCATTTT.

The rearrangement uses TRBV5-4 and TRBJ2-7; no clear D gene. CDR1 is SGHNT, CDR2 YYREEE, per germline (reference sequence). V was cut by 6 bases and J by 0 bases, with 10 bases left in between. This CDR3 has 13 residues. The CDR3 spells CASNHQDSYEQYF. CDR3 in DNA: TGTGCCAGCAACCACCAGGACTCCTACGAGCAGTACTTC.